The next 16 T cell receptor beta chains were all read from a single sample in a study of molecular identifiers for immune sequencing clone quantification. TCRdb re-called the PCR reads with MiXCR, one entry per CDR3 protein. Among hundreds of thousands of distinct CDR3 sequences listed, approximately 24% were seen once. The sample taken for sequencing was naive CD8+ T cells from blood, with Jurkat cell RNA spiked in. The subset: FACS-sorted CD8+CD4-CCR7+CD45RA+ naive T cells. The source of these receptors is a human donor in good health. Some libraries in this study had Jurkat cell RNA spiked in.

A word on this clonotype: A read error may be the cause here, since a much bigger clone is one base away. The chain combines TRBV7-9 with TRBJ1-1, with 8 nucleotides matching TRBD1. CDR3 length: 15 residues. Germline CDR1 is SEHNR and CDR2 is FQNEAQ (reference sequence). With 5 bases clipped from V and 6 bases from J, the junction kept 11 bases outside the gene matches. The CDR3 here is CASSPTGVFNAEAFF. The CDR3 DNA reads TGTGCCAGCAGCCCGACAGGGGTGTTCAACGCTGAAGCTTTCTTT.

A few counts support this clonotype. The chain joins TRBV6-2 or TRBV6-3 to TRBJ2-2; D gene ambiguous. Germline CDR1 MNHEY, CDR2 SVGEGT. The CDR3 spans 13 residues. Trimming shortened V by 2 bases and J by 6 bases, and 7 bases separated the two germline ends. Here the CDR3 reads CASSYLAPGELFF. In DNA, the CDR3 is TGTGCCAGCAGTTACCTGGCACCCGGGGAGCTGTTTTTT.

This clonotype came up many times. V usage is TRBV7-9 and J usage is TRBJ1-4; D is ambiguous. The V gene's germline CDR1 is SEHNR and CDR2 FQNEAQ (reference sequence). The germline V and J ends were trimmed by 7 bases and 8 bases, with 11 bases remaining between them. The CDR3 covers 12 residues. CDR3 DNA: TGTGCCAGCACAGAAAGGGAGGAAAAACTGTTTTTT. It encodes CASTEREEKLFF.

This clonotype was counted at least ten times. The J gene is TRBJ1-5, the V gene TRBV20-1, with 8 nucleotides matching TRBD1. This CDR3 contains 16 residues. CDR1 is DFQATT and CDR2 is SNEGSKA in the germline V gene (reference sequence). With 0 bases clipped from V and 3 bases from J, the junction kept 7 bases outside the gene matches. The CDR3 reads CSARDYGTGFNQPQHF. CDR3 in DNA: TGCAGTGCTAGAGATTACGGGACAGGATTCAATCAGCCCCAGCATTTT.

Only one count was recorded for this clonotype. One junction end disagrees with the germline gene, perhaps due to a read error. The chain is built from TRBV7-8 and TRBJ2-4; D possibly corresponds to TRBD2 (7 bases). CDR3 length equals 16 residues. CDR1 is SGHVS, CDR2 FQNEAQ, per germline. CDR3 loop: CPSRLQGGGGRDIQYF. In DNA, the CDR3 is TGTCCCAGCCGCTTACAGGGTGGGGGGGGCAGGGACATTCAGTACTTC.

In this sample, this clonotype turned up a few times. The chain employs TRBV11-2 and TRBJ2-1; D possibly corresponds to TRBD2 (6 bases). Germline CDR1 is SGHAT and CDR2 is FQNNGV. The CDR3 is 16 amino acids. Trimming left V 6 bases short and J 2 bases short, with 17 bases between. DNA for the CDR3: TGTGCCAGCAGAGGGTGGACCGGAGGGACCTACAATGAGCAGTTCTTC. It translates to CASRGWTGGTYNEQFF.

The rearrangement uses TRBV6-6 and TRBJ1-2; 8 bases match TRBD1. The V and J ends lost 5 bases and 3 bases, in that order; junction bases with no gene match: 5. Looked up from germline, CDR1 is MNHNY and CDR2 is SVGAGI (reference sequence). The CDR3 loop spans 14 amino acids. This chain's CDR3 is CASSGQGYDYGYTF. The CDR3 DNA follows: TGTGCCAGCAGTGGACAGGGTTACGACTATGGCTACACCTTC.

This clonotype was counted many times. The chain carries TRBV29-1 and TRBJ2-3; D is unclear. Germline CDR1 and CDR2: SQVTM and ANQGSEA. This CDR3 is 13 amino acids long. The V gene lost 0 bases and the J gene lost 3 bases, with 7 bases spanning the gap. The CDR3 DNA is TGCAGCGTTGAAGATTCAGGAACAGATACGCAGTATTTT. This sequence encodes CSVEDSGTDTQYF.

Comments on this clonotype: This CDR3 fails to terminate in the conserved phenylalanine or tryptophan, so it likely reflects a read error. V is TRBV5-1 and J is TRBJ2-7; D remains ambiguous. The CDR3 has 11 amino acids. V lost 2 bases, J lost 5 bases, and 5 bases lay in between. Germline V CDR1 and CDR2: SGHRS, YFSETQ. This CDR3 reads CASSFRDEQYL. Here the CDR3 DNA reads TGCGCCAGCAGCTTTAGGGACGAGCAGTACCTC.

The table lists this clonotype with a count of one. A read error may be the cause here, since a much bigger clone is one base away. Without the conserved terminal phenylalanine or tryptophan, this CDR3 likely stems from a read error. V and J are TRBV4-3 and TRBJ2-3, with a tentative D call TRBD1 (5 bases). The CDR3 sequence is 15 residues long. Trimming pared 0 bases from V and 7 bases from J, leaving 14 bases between. Germline values: CDR1 LGHNA, CDR2 YSLEER. The CDR3 DNA follows: TGCGCCAGCAGCCAAGATCGGTCAGGGCGGTATACGCAGTATCTT. As protein: CASSQDRSGRYTQYL.

This clonotype was counted at least ten times. This sequence joins TRBV20-1 and TRBJ1-1, with TRBD1 identical over 8 bases. J lost 2 bases, V lost 1 base, and 9 bases had no gene match. The V gene's germline CDR1 is DFQATT and CDR2 SNEGSKA (reference sequence). The CDR3 has 16 amino acids. CDR3 DNA: TGCAGTGCTAGAGGCAGGGGGCTTAGGGACAACACTGAAGCTTTCTTT. This sequence encodes CSARGRGLRDNTEAFF.

The rearrangement uses TRBV11-2 and TRBJ1-1; no firm D call. CDR3 size: 13 residues. Germline V CDR1 and CDR2: SGHAT, FQNNGV. V was cut by 5 bases and J by 7 bases, with 14 bases left in between. The CDR3 nucleotides are TGTGCCAGCAGCCCACAGCCCCGGAATGAAGCTTTCTTT. Protein: CASSPQPRNEAFF.

This rearrangement joins TRBV3-1 to TRBJ2-3; 8 bases align to TRBD2. CDR1 and CDR2 from the germline V gene are LGHDT and YNNKEL (reference sequence). The CDR3 spans 16 residues. The junction had 5 bases not matched to a gene; V was cut back by 1 base and J by 2 bases. Here the CDR3 DNA reads TGTGCCAGCAGCCAAGGGGCTGGACTAGCCACAGATACGCAGTATTTT. As protein: CASSQGAGLATDTQYF.

This clonotype has ten or more counts. V is TRBV27 and J is TRBJ2-3; either TRBD1 or TRBD2 may fit D (7 bases each). The V and J ends lost 4 bases and 4 bases respectively, with 27 bases between them. This CDR3 contains 19 residues. Looked up from germline, CDR1 is MNHEY and CDR2 is SMNVEV (reference sequence). The DNA of the CDR3 is TGTGCCAGCAGTTCAAAGAGGGAGGGGGCTGGGCTAGTCCCAGATACGCAGTATTTT. This sequence encodes CASSSKREGAGLVPDTQYF.

The chain combines TRBV4-2 with TRBJ2-3, with TRBD2 matching 9 bases. The CDR3 extends over 20 amino acids. Germline assignment: CDR1 LGHNA and CDR2 YNFKEQ. V shed 2 bases and J 3 bases; nucleotides not matched to a gene: 18. The CDR3 protein is CASSQHGVAGALTPTDTQYF. CDR3 DNA sequence: TGTGCCAGCAGCCAACATGGGGTAGCGGGGGCACTAACCCCTACAGATACGCAGTATTTT.

This clonotype was seen many times. The V call is TRBV30, the J call TRBJ1-1; D uncertain. The V end was cut by 3 bases, the J end by 4 bases, with 18 bases between. CDR1 and CDR2 (germline): GTSNPN, SVGIG (reference sequence). The CDR3 is 15 amino acids. The CDR3 sequence: CAWSYVGRGSTEAFF. CDR3 DNA sequence: TGTGCCTGGAGCTATGTGGGCCGAGGGTCCACTGAAGCTTTCTTT.